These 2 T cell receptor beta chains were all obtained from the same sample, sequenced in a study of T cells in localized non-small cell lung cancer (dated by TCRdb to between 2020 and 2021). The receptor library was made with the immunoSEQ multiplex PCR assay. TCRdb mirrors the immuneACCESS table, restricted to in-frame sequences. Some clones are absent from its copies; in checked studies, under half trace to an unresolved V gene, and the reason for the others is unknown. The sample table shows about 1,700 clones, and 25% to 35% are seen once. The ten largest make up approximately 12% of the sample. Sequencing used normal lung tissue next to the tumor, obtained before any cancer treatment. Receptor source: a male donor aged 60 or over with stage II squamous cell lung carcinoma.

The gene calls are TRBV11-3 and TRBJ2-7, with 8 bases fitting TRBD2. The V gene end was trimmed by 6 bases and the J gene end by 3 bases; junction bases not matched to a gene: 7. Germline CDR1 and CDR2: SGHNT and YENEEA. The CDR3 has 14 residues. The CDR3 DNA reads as TGTGCCAGCAGTCCGGGACTAGAGTACTACGAGCAGTACTTC. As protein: CASSPGLEYYEQYF.

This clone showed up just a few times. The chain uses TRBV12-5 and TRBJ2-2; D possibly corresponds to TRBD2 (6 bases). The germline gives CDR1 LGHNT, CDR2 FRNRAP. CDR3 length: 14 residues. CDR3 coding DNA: TGTGCCAGCACACGGAGGGCGGACACCGGGGAGCTGTTTTTT. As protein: CASTRRADTGELFF.